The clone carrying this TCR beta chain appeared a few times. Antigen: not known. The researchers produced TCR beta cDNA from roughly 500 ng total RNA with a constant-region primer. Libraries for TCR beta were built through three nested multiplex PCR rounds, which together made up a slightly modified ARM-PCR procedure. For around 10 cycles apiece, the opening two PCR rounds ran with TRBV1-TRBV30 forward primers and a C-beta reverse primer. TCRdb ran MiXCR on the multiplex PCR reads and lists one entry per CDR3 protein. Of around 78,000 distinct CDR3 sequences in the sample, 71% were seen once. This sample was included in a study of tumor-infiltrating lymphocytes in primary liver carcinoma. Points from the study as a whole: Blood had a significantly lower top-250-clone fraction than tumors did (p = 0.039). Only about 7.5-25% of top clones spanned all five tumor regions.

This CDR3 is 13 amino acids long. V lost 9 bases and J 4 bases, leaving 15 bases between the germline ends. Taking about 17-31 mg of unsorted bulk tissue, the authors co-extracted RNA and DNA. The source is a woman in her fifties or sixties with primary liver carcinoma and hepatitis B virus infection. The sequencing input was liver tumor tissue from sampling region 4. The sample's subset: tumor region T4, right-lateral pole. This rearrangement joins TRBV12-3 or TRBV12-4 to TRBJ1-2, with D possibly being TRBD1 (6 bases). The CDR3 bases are TGTGCCAGTAATCGCACGGGGGCCTATGGCTACACCTTC. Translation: CASNRTGAYGYTF.